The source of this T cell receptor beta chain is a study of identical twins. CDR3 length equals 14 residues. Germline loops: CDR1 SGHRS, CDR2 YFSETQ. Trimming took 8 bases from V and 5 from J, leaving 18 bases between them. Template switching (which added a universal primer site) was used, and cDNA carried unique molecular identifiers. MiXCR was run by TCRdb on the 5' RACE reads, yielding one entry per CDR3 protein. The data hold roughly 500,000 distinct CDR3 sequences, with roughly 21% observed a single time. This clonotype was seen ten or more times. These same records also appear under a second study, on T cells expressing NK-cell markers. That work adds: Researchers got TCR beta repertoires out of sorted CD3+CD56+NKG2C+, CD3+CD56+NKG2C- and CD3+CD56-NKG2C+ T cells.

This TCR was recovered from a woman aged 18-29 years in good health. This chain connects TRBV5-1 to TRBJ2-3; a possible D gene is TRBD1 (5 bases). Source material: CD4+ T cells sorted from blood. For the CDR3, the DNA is TGCGCCAGATCCCGCCAGGGCATCGGAGATACGCAGTATTTT. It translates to CARSRQGIGDTQYF.